This T cell receptor (beta chain) stems from a study of radiation and T cells in renal cell carcinoma. Generated by immunoSEQ multiplex PCR, the TCRdb table keeps only in-frame clones and is missing some. The sample includes under 200,000 clones, approximately 90% of them seen just once. Regarding the study as a whole: In blood, top tumor clones expanded by 2 weeks, shrinking by 4.

Time point in this sample: blood 4 weeks post-SBRT, at nephrectomy. Noted treatment: 15 Gy SBRT to primary tumor, nephrectomy 4 weeks later. Nephrectomy followed 15 Gy stereotactic body radiation by 4 weeks. After SBRT, blood was collected at 2 and 4 weeks, plus baseline. The patient's renal cell carcinoma had clear cell pathology. Germline V gives CDR1 SGDLS, CDR2 YYNGEE. V was pared by 0 bases and J by 9 bases, with 6 bases of the junction left unmatched. CDR3 length: 15 amino acids. With regard to this clone: Its antigen is not identified.

Source: blood, taken from a patient whose treatment included radiotherapy and nephrectomy. V usage is TRBV9 and J usage is TRBJ2-1; 10 bases map to TRBD2. This receptor was obtained from a woman between 50 and 59 years old with renal cell carcinoma. CDR3 sequence reads: CASSVVAGGQVEQFF. The CDR3 bases are TGTGCCAGCAGCGTAGTAGCGGGGGGCCAGGTTGAGCAGTTCTTC.